These 29 T cell receptor beta chains originate from one sample sequenced in a study of blood T cells in healthy people across ages. PCR was performed a second time for about 7 to 12 cycles using a sample-barcoded 5' primer and a J-beta primer mix. One entry per CDR3 protein, called by TCRdb with MiXCR from the 5' RACE reads. The data show 550,000 to 600,000 distinct CDR3 sequences, under 55% seen once. The sequenced sample consisted of blood. Every receptor here comes from a man older than 75 in good health.

CDR3 loop: CASRRDGSYNSPLHF. CDR3 nucleotides: TGTGCCAGCAGACGCGACGGCTCCTATAATTCACCCCTCCACTTT. J is TRBJ1-6 and V is TRBV6-2 or TRBV6-3; D call uncertain. The CDR3 is 15 residues long. Germline CDR1 and CDR2: MNHEY and SVGEGT. The germline V and J ends were trimmed by 6 bases and 0 bases, with 9 bases remaining between them.

V usage is TRBV5-1 and J usage is TRBJ1-2; 7 positions agree with TRBD1. The CDR3 has 15 amino acids. Germline-derived CDR1 and CDR2 are SGHRS and YFSETQ. With 0 bases clipped from V and 4 bases from J, the junction kept 6 bases outside the gene matches. The CDR3, as DNA: TGCGCCAGCAGCTTGGGGGCACAGGGGATCTATGGCTACACCTTC. Its translation is CASSLGAQGIYGYTF.

The chain uses TRBV20-1 and TRBJ2-5; D call uncertain. Trimming took off 2 bases at V and 2 bases at J, with 12 bases between the two ends. CDR1 and CDR2 from the germline V gene are DFQATT and SNEGSKA (reference sequence). The length of the CDR3 is 14 residues. As DNA, the CDR3 is TGCAGTGCTAGACCCCCGGTTTGGCAAGAGACCCAGTACTTC. It yields the protein CSARPPVWQETQYF.

This clonotype came up a few times. The rearrangement joins TRBV10-3 to TRBJ2-5, with D uncertain. The CDR3 has 15 amino acids. V dropped 0 bases and J dropped 5 bases, with 13 bases sitting between them. CDR1 ENHRY and CDR2 SYGVKD come from the germline V gene. The CDR3 region is CAISESKIYEETQYF. The CDR3 DNA is TGTGCCATCAGTGAGTCGAAGATCTACGAGGAGACCCAGTACTTC.

A few counts support this clonotype. The chain links TRBV9 to TRBJ2-6; D is unclear. The CDR3 has 15 residues. Trimming left V 4 bases short and J 0 bases short, with 8 bases between. CDR1 and CDR2 (germline): SGDLS, YYNGEE. Here the CDR3 DNA reads TGTGCCAGCAGCCGTCGCGTCTCTGGGGCCAACGTCCTGACTTTC. It encodes CASSRRVSGANVLTF. Filled out from reference TRBV9 and TRBJ2-6, the complete variable domain reads DSGVTQTPKHLITATGQRVTLRCSPRSGDLSVYWYQQSLDQGLQFLIQYYNGEERAKGNILERFSAQQFPDLHSELNLSSLELGDSALYFCASSRRVSGANVLTFGAGSRLTVL.

This clonotype occurred a few times. J is TRBJ2-2 and V is TRBV28; perhaps TRBD2 as D (5 bases). Between the trimmed V and J ends, which lost 3 bases and 0 bases, there was a span of 11 bases. In germline, CDR1 is MDHEN, CDR2 SYDVKM. This CDR3 contains 16 residues. The CDR3 spells CASSFEGRANTGELFF. The CDR3 DNA reads as TGTGCCAGCAGTTTCGAGGGCAGAGCGAACACCGGGGAGCTGTTTTTT.

The rearrangement uses TRBV6-6 and TRBJ1-1; D is perhaps TRBD1 (5 bases). The CDR3 is 13 residues long. The V end lost 7 bases, the J end lost 2 bases, and 11 bases lay between the germline ends. CDR1 and CDR2 from the germline V gene are MNHNY and SVGAGI (reference sequence). In DNA, the CDR3 is TGTGCCAGCATGGTTCAGGGAAACACTGAAGCTTTCTTT. This gives the protein CASMVQGNTEAFF.

This clonotype was recorded at least ten times. A much bigger clone sits one base away, suggesting this may be a read error. This chain uses TRBV6-5 with TRBJ2-5; D possibly uses TRBD1 or TRBD2 (6 bases each). The germline V and J ends were trimmed by 5 bases and 6 bases, with 16 bases remaining between them. Germline-derived CDR1 and CDR2 are MNHEY and SVGAGI. This CDR3 has 14 amino acids. As DNA, the CDR3 is TGTGCCAGCAGTGACGGTGGGGGGCAAAAGACCCAGTACTTC. As protein: CASSDGGGQKTQYF.

In nucleotides, the CDR3 is TGTGCCAGCAGCCAAGATGTCTCAAGGGACGGCTACACCTTC. This codes for CASSQDVSRDGYTF. This chain uses TRBV3-1 with TRBJ1-2, with a possible D match to TRBD1 (5 bases). CDR1 is LGHDT, CDR2 YNNKEL, per germline (reference sequence). The CDR3 totals 14 residues. Trimming pared 0 bases from V and 8 bases from J, leaving 13 bases between.

The chain links TRBV7-9 to TRBJ1-6; D unresolved. The V gene's germline CDR1 is SEHNR and CDR2 FQNEAQ (reference sequence). V was pared by 6 bases and J by 8 bases, with 8 bases between. The CDR3 is 12 residues long. In nucleotides, the CDR3 is TGTGCCAGCAGGTTCGGCGATTCACCCCTCCACTTT. As protein: CASRFGDSPLHF.

V and J are TRBV20-1 and TRBJ2-7; D may match TRBD1 or TRBD2 (7 bases each). From germline, CDR1 is DFQATT and CDR2 SNEGSKA (reference sequence). The CDR3 is made up of 14 amino acids. Trimming cost V 3 bases and J 2 bases, with 14 bases left between them. The CDR3: CSARATGTTYEQYF. The CDR3 nucleotides read TGCAGTGCTAGGGCGACAGGGACTACCTACGAGCAGTACTTC.

The chain recombines TRBV6-2 or TRBV6-3 with TRBJ2-7; 10 bases map to TRBD1. The trim removed 7 bases at V and 5 bases at J, leaving 11 bases unmatched. The germline V gene has CDR1 MNHEY and CDR2 SVGEGT. The CDR3 runs 15 residues. CDR3 in DNA: TGTGCCAGCATGCTGGGACAGGGGTACCGGGACGAGCAGTACTTC. Protein sequence: CASMLGQGYRDEQYF.

The chain carries TRBV2 and TRBJ2-5, with 7 bases fitting TRBD1. Gene TRBJ2-7 matches the end of the DNA better, so the J call may be wrong. The CDR3 extends over 13 amino acids. The germline gives CDR1 SNHLY, CDR2 FYNNEI. In DNA form, the CDR3 reads TGTGCCAGCACCGGACAGGCGTTCTACGAGCAGTACTTC. Its translation: CASTGQAFYEQYF.

A few counts support this clonotype. The rearrangement uses TRBV10-3 and TRBJ2-1; possibly TRBD2 for D (5 bases). Germline V CDR1 and CDR2: ENHRY, SYGVKD. CDR3 size: 16 residues. V gave up 3 bases and J gave up 7 bases, with 19 bases separating them. The CDR3: CAISDIGRTGGNEQFF. CDR3 DNA: TGTGCCATCAGTGACATAGGACGGACCGGCGGGAATGAGCAGTTCTTC.

The chain carries TRBV7-2 and TRBJ2-7, with 11 positions matching TRBD1. From germline, CDR1 is SGHTA and CDR2 FQGNSA. Trimming at V came to 5 bases and at J to 6 bases, leaving 12 bases not matched to a gene. The CDR3 spans 16 residues. The CDR3 region has the DNA TGTGCCAGCAGCCGGGGACAGGGGGGCGCGGTATCCGAGCAGTACTTC. Amino acid sequence: CASSRGQGGAVSEQYF.

As regards this clonotype: This may stem from a read error, because a much larger clone lies one nucleotide away. The gene calls are TRBV6-5 and TRBJ2-5, with D unresolved. This CDR3 spans 13 amino acids. Trimming pared 4 bases from V and 11 bases from J, leaving 17 bases between. Germline V gene sequence: CDR1 MNHEY, CDR2 SVGAGI. This CDR3 reads CASSFIGSNEQYF. The DNA of the CDR3 is TGTGCCAGCAGTTTCATTGGGTCCAATGAGCAGTACTTC.

This clonotype appeared a few times. V usage is TRBV20-1 and J usage is TRBJ2-1, with D possibly called TRBD1 or TRBD2 (7 bases each). The CDR3 runs to 14 residues. Germline V lookup: CDR1 DFQATT, CDR2 SNEGSKA (reference sequence). V was pared by 6 bases and J by 7 bases, with 19 bases between. CDR3: CSARGRASLNEQFF. In DNA, the CDR3 is TGCAGTGCCAGGGGGAGGGCCTCTTTGAATGAGCAGTTCTTC.

The gene calls are TRBV7-9 and TRBJ1-2; D uncertain. The CDR3 extends over 14 amino acids. Germline lookup yields CDR1 SEHNR and CDR2 FQNEAQ (reference sequence). The ends were cut back, 0 bases at V and 8 bases at J, with 13 bases in the middle. The CDR3 region is CASSLAAAWEGYTF. CDR3 in DNA: TGTGCCAGCAGCTTAGCGGCAGCCTGGGAAGGCTACACCTTC.

V gene TRBV6-1 combines with J gene TRBJ1-5, with D possibly being TRBD1 (6 bases). The CDR3 has 14 residues. Trimming cost V 7 bases and J 4 bases, with 14 bases left between them. In germline, CDR1 is MNHNS, CDR2 SASEGT. The CDR3 sequence: CASIRAGANQPQHF. CDR3 in DNA: TGTGCCAGCATTAGGGCAGGGGCAAATCAGCCCCAGCATTTT.

The table lists this clonotype with a few counts. The chain combines TRBV20-1 with TRBJ2-1; TRBD2 aligns across 7 bases. This CDR3 is 19 amino acids long. V shed 1 base and J 0 bases; nucleotides not matched to a gene: 15. Germline CDR1 and CDR2: DFQATT and SNEGSKA (reference sequence). DNA for the CDR3: TGCAGTGCTAGAGTAAGTAGGGACTACCAAGAGAGCTCCTACAATGAGCAGTTCTTC. This codes for CSARVSRDYQESSYNEQFF.

The chain links TRBV10-3 to TRBJ1-2; the D gene is possibly TRBD1 (6 bases). Germline lookup yields CDR1 ENHRY and CDR2 SYGVKD. The CDR3 runs 14 residues. The V end was cut by 6 bases, the J end by 4 bases, with 15 bases between. The CDR3 is CAIRDPGGGYGYTF. The CDR3 DNA follows: TGTGCCATCAGGGACCCCGGGGGCGGCTATGGCTACACCTTC.

This clonotype has a handful of counts. The genes are TRBV11-3 and TRBJ2-2, with a possible D match to TRBD1 (6 bases). Trimming took off 3 bases at V and 4 bases at J, with 12 bases between the two ends. Germline V gene sequence: CDR1 SGHNT, CDR2 YENEEA. The CDR3 contains 15 residues. The CDR3 DNA is TGTGCCAGCAGCTTGTCAGGGGTGGGCACCGGGGAGCTGTTTTTT. Translation gives CASSLSGVGTGELFF. The full variable domain, with the rest looked up from reference TRBV11-3 and TRBJ2-2, is EAGVVQSPRYKIIEKKQPVAFWCNPISGHNTLYWYLQNLGQGPELLIRYENEEAVDDSQLPKDRFSAERLKGVDSTLKIQPAELGDSAVYLCASSLSGVGTGELFFGEGSRLTVL.

In this sample, this clonotype turned up a few times. The gene calls are TRBV7-2 and TRBJ2-3; the D gene is possibly TRBD2 (5 bases). The V end was cut by 1 base, the J end by 2 bases, with 7 bases between. The CDR3 contains 14 residues. In germline, CDR1 is SGHTA, CDR2 FQGNSA. The CDR3 here is CASSLGTFTDTQYF. The CDR3 DNA reads TGTGCCAGCAGCTTAGGGACTTTCACAGATACGCAGTATTTT.

This clonotype was counted a single time. V is TRBV15 and J is TRBJ2-5, with D perhaps matching TRBD2 (5 bases). The CDR3 runs 14 residues. CDR1 and CDR2 from the germline V gene are LNHNV and YYDKDF (reference sequence). V lost 0 bases, J lost 5 bases, and 10 bases lay in between. CDR3 DNA: TGTGCCACCAGCAGAGAGCCCAGAGGGGAGACCCAGTACTTC. It is translated as CATSREPRGETQYF.

V usage is TRBV5-1 and J usage is TRBJ1-1, with a possible D match to TRBD1 (5 bases). V gave up 1 base and J gave up 6 bases, with 22 bases separating them. The CDR3 has 17 residues. Germline V gene data show CDR1 as SGHRS and CDR2 as YFSETQ. CDR3 amino acids: CASSLSRRASQDAEAFF. In DNA, the CDR3 is TGCGCCAGCAGCTTGTCCCGCAGGGCCTCTCAAGACGCTGAAGCTTTCTTT.

The DNA of the CDR3 is TGCGCCAGCAGCGTAGGCGGAGTGGGTCAGGGAATTATGAATGGCTACACCTTC. Translating gives CASSVGGVGQGIMNGYTF. The gene calls are TRBV5-1 and TRBJ1-2, with a tentative D call TRBD1 (5 bases). The CDR3 sequence is 18 residues long. The V and J ends lost 4 bases and 6 bases respectively, with 28 bases between them. CDR1 SGHRS and CDR2 YFSETQ come from the germline V gene.

The chain couples TRBV7-9 to TRBJ2-1, with 11 bases aligning to TRBD1. CDR1 and CDR2 from the germline V gene are SEHNR and FQNEAQ (reference sequence). The junction had 8 bases not matched to a gene; V was cut back by 5 bases and J by 5 bases. This CDR3 is 16 amino acids long. CDR3 nucleotides: TGTGCCAGCAGCCGCGTTGGGACAGGGGGAAACAATGAGCAGTTCTTC. Translation: CASSRVGTGGNNEQFF.

This clonotype has more than one count but fewer than ten. The chain couples TRBV29-1 to TRBJ2-3; D is possibly TRBD1 (5 bases). From germline, CDR1 is SQVTM and CDR2 ANQGSEA. This CDR3 region has 12 residues. V was shortened by 7 bases and J by 6 bases, with 14 bases between the two germline ends. CDR3 sequence (DNA): TGCAGCGACGGCCAAAACAGGGATACGCAGTATTTT. It yields the protein CSDGQNRDTQYF.

The chain links TRBV10-3 to TRBJ2-4; perhaps TRBD2 as D (6 bases). The CDR3 consists of 17 residues. The germline V gene has CDR1 ENHRY and CDR2 SYGVKD. Trimming stripped 0 bases from V and 8 bases from J, with 20 bases between. The CDR3 here is CAISESEGSRERYIQYF. The CDR3 DNA reads as TGTGCCATCAGTGAGTCGGAAGGTTCCCGGGAGCGGTACATTCAGTACTTC.